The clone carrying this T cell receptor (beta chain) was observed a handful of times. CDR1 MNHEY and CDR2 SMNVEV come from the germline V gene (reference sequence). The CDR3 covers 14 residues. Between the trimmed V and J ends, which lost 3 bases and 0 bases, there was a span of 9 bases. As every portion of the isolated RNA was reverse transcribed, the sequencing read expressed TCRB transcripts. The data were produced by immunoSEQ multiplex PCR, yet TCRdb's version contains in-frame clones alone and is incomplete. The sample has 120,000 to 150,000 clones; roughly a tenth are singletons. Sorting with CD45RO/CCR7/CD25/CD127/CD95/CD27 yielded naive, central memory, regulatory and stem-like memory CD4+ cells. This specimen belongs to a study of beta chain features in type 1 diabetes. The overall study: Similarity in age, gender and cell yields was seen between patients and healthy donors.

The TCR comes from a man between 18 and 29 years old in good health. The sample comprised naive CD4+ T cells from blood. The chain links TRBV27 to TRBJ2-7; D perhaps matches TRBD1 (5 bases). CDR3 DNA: TGTGCCAGCAGTTTGTCCCAGGGCTCCTACGAGCAGTACTTC. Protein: CASSLSQGSYEQYF.